These T cell receptor beta chains were read from a single sample in a study of blood T cell repertoires in COVID-19. The table came from immunoSEQ multiplex PCR; TCRdb's copy has only in-frame clones and leaves some out. Among 400,000 or so clones listed, 85% to 90% were seen once. Sequenced sample: PBMCs or T cells enriched from blood (not recorded which). The source of these receptors is a man aged 30 to 39 who had recovered from COVID-19. The CDR3 runs from the conserved cysteine through the conserved F or W.

CASNSGGDPNGYTF	TRBV5-1	14	TRBJ1-2
CASSPTSVGANVLTF	TRBV2	15	TRBJ2-6
CASSGIRDEQFF	TRBV28	12	TRBJ2-1
CASADPGPAGDTQYF	TRBV5-4	15	TRBJ2-3
CASSFMGDRGLGYTF	TRBV27	15	TRBJ1-2
CSASLNYGYTF	TRBV20-1	11	TRBJ1-2
CSVPGIYGYTF	TRBV29-1	11	TRBJ1-2
CASFPSWSSYNEQFF	TRBV16	15	TRBJ2-1
CASSTHTGTSSGNTIYF	TRBV9	17	TRBJ1-3
CASFRGGASGELFF	TRBV27	14	TRBJ2-2
CSGMDTGRGGTEAFF	TRBV29-1	15	TRBJ1-1
CASSQDSGVGNTIYF	TRBV18	15	TRBJ1-3
CASSLGSLTASYEQYF	TRBV7-6	16	TRBJ2-7
CASSNTQDFQGLYQPQHF	TRBV19	18	TRBJ1-5
CASSTGTGVDEQYF	TRBV7-2	14	TRBJ2-7
CASSSYWTGQGTYEQYF	TRBV7-2	17	TRBJ2-7
CASSQDLSGLTYEQYF	TRBV3-1/TRBV3-2	16	TRBJ2-7
CASSATTGALYGYTF	TRBV25-1	15	TRBJ1-2
CASSPSPTSNEQYF	TRBV18	14	TRBJ2-7
CASSQGRGSNQPQHF	TRBV6-5	15	TRBJ1-5
CASRRGGTTRGYTF	TRBV6-5	14	TRBJ1-2
CASSGTENSYEQYF	TRBV11-2	14	TRBJ2-7
CASSLKTGTEAFF	TRBV7-9	13	TRBJ1-1
CASSLGLHEQGEQFF	TRBV5-4	15	TRBJ2-1
CASSPSGRTYEQYF	TRBV3-1/TRBV3-2	14	TRBJ2-7
CASSRDPGGKLFF	TRBV5-1	13	TRBJ1-4
CASKIRLADQETQYF	TRBV11-2	15	TRBJ2-5
CASSVENRDLPYEQYF	TRBV5-1	16	TRBJ2-7
CASKERQTMNTEAFF	TRBV6-5	15	TRBJ1-1
CASRQGAPTGELFF	TRBV6-5	14	TRBJ2-2
CASTPDSSWQPQHF	TRBV19	14	TRBJ1-5
CAPRETPPSYGYTF	TRBV10-3	14	TRBJ1-2